This T cell receptor beta chain was documented in a study of regulatory T cells in long-lasting Graves disease. Study-level points and caveats: Compared with new cases, persistent Graves' patients showed reduced TCR diversity.

Time point specified: persistent/refractory GD, antithyroid drugs over 5 years with positive TRAb. From RNA extracted from PBMCs, the TCR library was made. This clonotype was seen many times. Its antigen remains unknown. There are 13 residues in the CDR3. With 4 bases removed from V and 0 bases from J, the gap between germline ends came to 9 bases. Germline V lookup: CDR1 SQVTM, CDR2 ANQGSEA. The authors built TCR beta libraries using iRepertoire HTBI primers and Arm-PCR of CDR3 regions. Each CDR3 protein gets one entry after TCRdb re-called the multiplex PCR reads with MiXCR. The sample yields hundreds of thousands of distinct CDR3 sequences, about a fifth seen once.

The V gene is TRBV29-1, the J gene TRBJ1-1; no firm D call. Sequencing was performed on peripheral blood mononuclear cells (PBMCs), taken when the disease was refractory, from a patient treated with antithyroid drugs. The clonotype comes from a female donor with Graves disease. CDR3 amino acids: CSVGNGVNTEAFF. CDR3 coding DNA: TGCAGCGTTGGTAACGGAGTGAACACTGAAGCTTTCTTT.